The T cell receptor beta chain described here comes from a study of cytomegalovirus exposure and HLA in healthy donors. TCRdb's table, derived via immunoSEQ multiplex PCR, lists solely in-frame clones and lacks some. The profile shows about 53,000 clones, around 91% of them singletons. The sample was PBMCs. This TCR was sampled from a man between 18 and 29 years old in good health and CMV-seronegative.

In DNA form, the CDR3 reads TGTGCCACCAGCTCCCGGGACAGCTACGAGCAGTACTTC. It is translated as CATSSRDSYEQYF. The chain is built from TRBV15 and TRBJ2-7, with 7 bases lining up with TRBD1. After removal of 5 bases from V and 3 bases from J, the junction contained 4 bases not matched to a gene. The CDR3 covers 13 residues. Germline V gene lookup returns CDR1 LNHNV and CDR2 YYDKDF (reference sequence).